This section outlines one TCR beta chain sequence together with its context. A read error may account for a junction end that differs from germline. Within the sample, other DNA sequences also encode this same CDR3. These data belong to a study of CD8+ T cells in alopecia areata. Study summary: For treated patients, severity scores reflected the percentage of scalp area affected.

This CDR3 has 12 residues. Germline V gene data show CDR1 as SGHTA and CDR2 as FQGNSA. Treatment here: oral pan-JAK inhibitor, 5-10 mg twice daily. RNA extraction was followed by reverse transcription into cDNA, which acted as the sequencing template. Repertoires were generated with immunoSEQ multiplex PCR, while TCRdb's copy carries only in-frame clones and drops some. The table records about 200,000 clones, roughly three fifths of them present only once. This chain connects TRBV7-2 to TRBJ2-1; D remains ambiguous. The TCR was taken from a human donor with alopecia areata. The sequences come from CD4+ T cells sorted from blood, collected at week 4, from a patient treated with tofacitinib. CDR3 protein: CASSLALNEQFF. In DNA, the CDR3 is TGCGCCAGCAGCTTGGCCCTCAATGAGCAGTTCTTC.